Listed below are T cell receptor beta chains from one sample, sequenced in a study of T cells in Graves' hyperthyroidism and ophthalmopathy. Each CDR3 protein gets one entry after TCRdb re-called the multiplex PCR reads with MiXCR. This table holds 550,000 to 800,000 distinct CDR3 sequences, roughly 17% found once. The sequenced material came from blood. These receptor sequences come from a man aged 18 to 29 with Graves' hyperthyroidism. CDR3s include the opening cysteine and the closing phenylalanine or tryptophan. The D gene is left open where the match is weak. Clone size is not always given. Where it is, it says once, few, many or a class for expanded clones.

j_gene | v_gene | abundance | d_gene | CDR3nt | CDR3aa
TRBJ1-6 | TRBV12-3/TRBV12-4 | few | - | TGTGCCAGCAGCTTTGGGGTCGGCAGGGGAACCTCTAATTCACCCCTCCACTTT | CASSFGVGRGTSNSPLHF
TRBJ2-1 | TRBV9 | few | TRBD2 | TGTGCCAGCAGCGCATCCCTTAGCGGGAACTCCTACAATGAGCAGTTCTTC | CASSASLSGNSYNEQFF
TRBJ2-1 | TRBV11-2 | - | - | TGTGCCAGCAGCTTTTCAGGGTTCGACAATGAGCAGTTCTTC | CASSFSGFDNEQFF
TRBJ2-1 | TRBV28 | many | - | TGTGCCAGCAGTTTGGTACTGAACAATGAGCAGTTCTTC | CASSLVLNNEQFF
TRBJ2-1 | TRBV27 | many | - | TGTGCCAGCAGACAGAGCTCCTACAATGAGCAGTTCTTC | CASRQSSYNEQFF
TRBJ2-2 | TRBV29-1 | - | - | TGCAGCGTTGAATCCCCCAGGTCTCGCAACACCGGGGAGCTGTTTTTT | CSVESPRSRNTGELFF
TRBJ1-1 | TRBV6-2/TRBV6-3 | - | - | TGTGCCAGCAGTTACTCGAGAAGGGGGAACACTGAAGCTTTCTTT | CASSYSRRGNTEAFF
TRBJ2-7 | TRBV30 | - | TRBD2 | TGTGCCTGGAGTGGGGGTACGGTGGGACTAGCGGGAGATTACGAGCAGTACTTC | CAWSGGTVGLAGDYEQYF
TRBJ2-7 | TRBV29-1 | many | TRBD2 | TGCAGCGTCGCTAGACGGTTAGCGGGAGAAAAGGACGAGCAGTACTTC | CSVARRLAGEKDEQYF
TRBJ2-7 | TRBV28 | - | - | TGTGCCAGCAGGGGGGGCGGGAAGCCCCACGAGCAGTACTTC | CASRGGGKPHEQYF